This T cell receptor (beta chain) came from a study of blood T cell repertoires in COVID-19. Background on the study: Nucleic acid was either cDNA or gDNA, and it came from T cells, B-cell-depleted T cells, or PBMCs.

Methods used by the authors: Amplification of reference gene primers provided the estimated nucleated cell counts. Profiled with immunoSEQ multiplex PCR; TCRdb holds only in-frame clones, not every one. V and J calls and clone size are those listed in that table; D and trimming were worked out from the DNA. The table has around 200,000 clones, around 75% seen once. Germline V gives CDR1 SGHVS, CDR2 FQNEAQ. V was clipped by 3 bases and J by 8 bases; unmatched bases: 9. This CDR3 is built from 15 residues. The Seattle patients joined while their infection was active and were tracked longitudinally afterward.

The receptor's source is a woman aged 40 to 50 with COVID-19, enrolled during active disease. V gene TRBV7-8 combines with J gene TRBJ2-2; 7 positions match TRBD1. What was sequenced was peripheral blood. CDR3 amino acids: CASSFRDSSSGELFF. CDR3 sequence (DNA): TGTGCCAGCAGCTTCCGGGACAGTTCTTCTGGGGAGCTGTTTTTT.